This T cell receptor beta chain was observed in a study of identical twins. Study conclusions and caveats: Out-of-frame TCR alpha sharing observed in monozygotic twins exceeded model estimates. Among out-of-frame alpha sequences shared by twins, low generation probability occurred in excess. In zero-insertion analyses, partial confounding could arise from invariant MAIT and iNKT cells.

Each CDR3 protein is one row after TCRdb ran MiXCR on the 5' RACE reads. The sample holds about 890,000 distinct CDR3 sequences, about 12% seen once. V lost 5 bases, J lost 3 bases, and 3 bases stayed unmatched. Germline V CDR1 and CDR2: MNHEY, SVGEGT. CDR3 size: 14 residues. In its sample, this clonotype was seen a few times. Its antigen remains unidentified. This sample also belongs to another study, concerning yellow fever vaccine responses in identical twins. That source reports: The T cell response to vaccination in identical twins was reportedly partly convergent and partly personalized.

Specimen: PBMCs. V usage is TRBV6-2 or TRBV6-3 and J usage is TRBJ1-2; 10 positions match TRBD1. The TCR was taken from a young woman in good health. CDR3 nucleotide sequence: TGTGCCAGCAGTGGGACAGGGGCGGACTATGGCTACACCTTC. Translation: CASSGTGADYGYTF.